These 18 T cell receptor beta chains were all obtained from the same sample, sequenced in a study of T cell responses to AZD1222 COVID-19 vaccine. Sequencing was performed with immunoSEQ multiplex PCR; in TCRdb, only in-frame clones are kept and a portion is missing. The table includes about 92,000 clones, about nine tenths detected once. The starting material was peripheral blood, obtained on day 0 of AZD1222 vaccination. The receptors derive from an adult in good health.

The chain joins TRBV29-1 to TRBJ1-2, with TRBD1 matching over 8 bases. The V segment lost 4 bases and the J segment 2 bases; nucleotides outside the gene matches: 9. Germline V gene data show CDR1 as SQVTM and CDR2 as ANQGSEA. The CDR3 is 15 residues long. This CDR3 reads CSVGGPRTGNYGYTF. CDR3 bases: TGCAGCGTTGGGGGGCCGAGGACAGGGAACTATGGCTACACCTTC.

CDR3 DNA: TGTGCCAGCAGCTTGGCCCGGGGTTCGGTCGCTGAAGCTTTCTTT. It translates to CASSLARGSVAEAFF. This chain joins TRBV5-4 and TRBJ1-1; D unclear. The V gene's germline CDR1 is SGHNT and CDR2 YYREEE (reference sequence). With 0 bases removed from V and 6 bases from J, the gap between germline ends came to 15 bases. CDR3 length: 15 residues.

The chain has TRBV6-1 and TRBJ1-5, with a tentative D call TRBD1 (6 bases). This CDR3 comprises 14 residues. CDR1 and CDR2 (germline): MNHNS, SASEGT. The V gene lost 2 bases and the J gene lost 6 bases, with 11 bases spanning the gap. CDR3 loop: CASSERGESQPQHF. In nucleotides, the CDR3 is TGTGCCAGCAGTGAAAGGGGGGAGAGTCAGCCCCAGCATTTT.

The chain joins TRBV27 to TRBJ2-1; possible D gene TRBD2, 6 bases. V was clipped by 4 bases and J by 9 bases, with 10 bases between them. Germline assignment: CDR1 MNHEY and CDR2 SMNVEV (reference sequence). There are 12 residues in the CDR3. The CDR3 coding sequence is TGTGCCAGCAGTTCGCAGGGAGGTGAGCAGTTCTTC. Protein sequence: CASSSQGGEQFF.

CDR3 protein: CASSQDGGVVQFF. CDR3 nucleotide sequence: TGTGCCAGCAGCCAAGATGGAGGGGTTGTACAGTTCTTC. The chain employs TRBV14 and TRBJ2-1; D might be TRBD2 (6 bases). Germline assignment: CDR1 SGHDN and CDR2 FVKESK. V shed 0 bases and J shed 13 bases, with 13 bases lying between them. The CDR3 runs 13 residues.

This clone occurred once. V gene TRBV7-2 combines with J gene TRBJ1-2; D not resolved. CDR3 length equals 14 residues. With 3 bases removed from V and 0 bases from J, the gap between germline ends came to 8 bases. Germline lookup yields CDR1 SGHTA and CDR2 FQGNSA. The CDR3, as DNA: TGTGCCAGCAGCTTGGACGGTACTAACTATGGCTACACCTTC. This translates into CASSLDGTNYGYTF.

The chain is built from TRBV7-8 and TRBJ1-6, with D unresolved. Germline assignment: CDR1 SGHVS and CDR2 FQNEAQ. V was trimmed by 4 bases and J by 7 bases, leaving 11 bases between them. The CDR3 contains 14 residues. In DNA, the CDR3 is TGTGCCAGCAGCTATAGTGGGGAGAATTCACCCCTCCACTTT. Amino acid sequence: CASSYSGENSPLHF.

V and J are TRBV19 and TRBJ1-4; 8 bases match TRBD1. The CDR3 spans 17 residues. J was trimmed by 0 bases and V by 8 bases; bases with no gene match: 11. Germline V lookup: CDR1 LNHDA, CDR2 SQIVND (reference sequence). In nucleotides, the CDR3 is TGTGCCAGTGTCAAGACAGGGGTCGGTGCAACTAATGAAAAACTGTTTTTT. Protein product: CASVKTGVGATNEKLFF.

The V gene is TRBV18, the J gene TRBJ1-2, with TRBD1 as a possible D gene (6 bases). From germline, CDR1 is KGHSH and CDR2 LQKENI. The CDR3 contains 13 residues. V was trimmed by 6 bases and J by 2 bases, leaving 10 bases between them. CDR3 loop: CASSPTGNYGYTF. For the CDR3, the DNA is TGTGCCAGCTCGCCCACAGGGAACTATGGCTACACCTTC.

J is TRBJ2-7 and V is TRBV23-1; TRBD2 agrees at 7 bases. TRBV23-1 is given ORF status, its function remaining uncertain. The ends lost 4 bases at V and 0 bases at J; junction bases unmatched: 3. The CDR3 sequence is 14 residues long. CDR3 bases: TGCGCCAGCAGTCGGGGCGGGAGCTCCTACGAGCAGTACTTC. Translating gives CASSRGGSSYEQYF.

This rearrangement joins TRBV12-5 to TRBJ2-7; D unresolved. Trimming took 5 bases from V and 3 from J, leaving 5 bases between them. There are 11 residues in the CDR3. Germline CDR1 and CDR2: LGHNT and FRNRAP. The chain's CDR3 is CASGTNYEQYF. In DNA form, the CDR3 reads TGTGCTAGTGGTACCAACTACGAGCAGTACTTC.

The chain combines TRBV10-2 with TRBJ2-2, with unresolved D. The germline gives CDR1 WSHSY, CDR2 SAAADI. The germline V and J ends were trimmed by 7 bases and 5 bases, with 11 bases remaining between them. This CDR3 spans 13 amino acids. The CDR3 nucleotides read TGCGCCAGCAAGAGTCCGGGTACCGGGGAGCTGTTTTTT. Protein product: CASKSPGTGELFF.

V and J are TRBV7-2 and TRBJ2-4; TRBD2 matches 9 bases. This CDR3 region has 16 residues. Germline trimming cut 5 bases from V and 5 bases from J; bases unmatched to any gene: 10. From germline, CDR1 is SGHTA and CDR2 FQGNSA. The CDR3 sequence is CASSREAGGGENIQYF. The CDR3 nucleotides read TGTGCCAGCAGCCGGGAAGCGGGGGGCGGGGAAAACATTCAGTACTTC.

V usage is TRBV6-5 and J usage is TRBJ2-7; 8 nucleotides line up with TRBD1. The germline CDR1 and CDR2 sequences are MNHEY and SVGAGI. The CDR3 runs to 13 residues. With V trimmed by 5 bases and J by 3 bases, 3 bases remained unmatched. The CDR3 DNA follows: TGTGCCAGCAGTAGGACAGGGTACTACGAGCAGTACTTC. Translated, it gives CASSRTGYYEQYF.

The chain is built from TRBV28 and TRBJ1-1; D unclear. Germline assignment: CDR1 MDHEN and CDR2 SYDVKM. The V gene lost 6 bases and the J gene lost 1 base, with 9 bases spanning the gap. The CDR3 covers 13 residues. The CDR3 loop reads CASREDGNTEAFF. CDR3 coding DNA: TGTGCCAGCAGAGAAGACGGGAACACTGAAGCTTTCTTT.

The chain carries TRBV19 and TRBJ2-7, with no clear D. V was clipped by 2 bases and J by 3 bases, with 5 bases between them. CDR1 is LNHDA, CDR2 SQIVND, per germline (reference sequence). The CDR3 loop spans 12 amino acids. CDR3 region: CASSIWGYEQYF. As DNA, the CDR3 is TGTGCCAGTAGTATATGGGGCTACGAGCAGTACTTC.

This clone was seen a handful of times. The rearrangement uses TRBV6-5 and TRBJ1-2; the D is unclear. This CDR3 region has 15 residues. The ends were cut back, 2 bases at V and 1 base at J, with 11 bases in the middle. CDR1 and CDR2 (germline): MNHEY, SVGAGI. CDR3: CASSYQQNNNYGYTF. CDR3 in DNA: TGTGCCAGCAGTTACCAACAAAATAATAACTATGGCTACACCTTC.

V usage is TRBV6-5 and J usage is TRBJ2-3, with 9 bases identical to TRBD2. The CDR3 has 15 amino acids. With 5 bases clipped from V and 3 bases from J, the junction kept 6 bases outside the gene matches. Germline loops: CDR1 MNHEY, CDR2 SVGAGI. The CDR3 sequence: CASSNGLASTDTQYF. The CDR3 bases are TGTGCCAGCAGTAACGGACTAGCGTCAACAGATACGCAGTATTTT.